The clone carrying this T cell receptor beta chain has a count of ten or more. Its antigen is unknown. The authors' total RNA extraction used unfractionated whole blood. These data belong to a study of human T cells and chemical hapten exposure. Across the whole study: Per-sample TCR yield variability stemmed mainly from small pooled library volume differences. Study-wide results and limits: High-frequency TCRs, those above 1 in 1000, stayed the same after DPC sensitization.

From germline, CDR1 is KGHSH and CDR2 LQKENI. The junction had 9 bases not matched to a gene; V was cut back by 5 bases and J by 4 bases. CDR3 size: 15 residues. It was the library that attached unique molecular identifiers to individual cDNA molecules. Authors' analysis steps: Sampled TCR counts reached a median of approximately 93,000 per sample, with values ranging from roughly 23,224 to 700,000. From the 5' RACE reads, TCRdb called clonotypes with MiXCR, one entry per CDR3 protein. Clone size and V and J calls follow TCRdb, not the original study. The sample shows about 140,000 distinct CDR3 sequences, around 4% of them seen only once.

This sequence joins TRBV18 and TRBJ1-2; 8 bases agree with TRBD1. This TCR derives from a female donor in good health. CDR3 loop: CASSSSTGVVYGYTF. The CDR3 bases are TGTGCCAGCTCAAGTTCGACAGGGGTTGTCTATGGCTACACCTTC.